Following are 19 T cell receptor beta chains from one sample sequenced in a study of cytomegalovirus exposure and HLA in healthy donors. Using immunoSEQ multiplex PCR, the repertoire was profiled, and TCRdb retains in-frame clones only, with some absent. This sample yields around 94,000 clones, of which roughly 95% are seen a single time; almost 0.9% belongs to the top ten. The specimen was PBMCs. The receptors stem from a woman under 30 in good health and CMV-seronegative.

The chain couples TRBV9 to TRBJ2-1, with 11 bases matching TRBD2. From germline, CDR1 is SGDLS and CDR2 YYNGEE. With 3 bases clipped from V and 4 bases from J, the junction kept 6 bases outside the gene matches. The CDR3 runs 16 residues. CDR3 DNA sequence: TGTGCCAGCAGCGAGACCCTAGCGGGAGGTTACAATGAGCAGTTCTTC. Residues: CASSETLAGGYNEQFF.

The rearrangement links TRBV6-6 to TRBJ2-6, with D hard to call. V was pared by 4 bases and J by 0 bases, with 7 bases between. There are 15 residues in the CDR3. From germline, CDR1 is MNHNY and CDR2 SVGAGI (reference sequence). The CDR3 DNA reads as TGTGCCAGCAGTTCCCACAGCTCTGGGGCCAACGTCCTGACTTTC. Protein product: CASSSHSSGANVLTF.

The chain is built from TRBV5-1 and TRBJ2-7; weak D call: TRBD1 (5 bases). V lost 0 bases, J lost 1 base, and 5 bases lay in between. This CDR3 contains 13 residues. CDR1 SGHRS and CDR2 YFSETQ come from the germline V gene. In DNA, the CDR3 is TGCGCCAGCAGCTTGGGACAGTCCTACGAGCAGTACTTC. Amino acid sequence: CASSLGQSYEQYF.

J is TRBJ2-3 and V is TRBV28, with D tentatively TRBD2 (5 bases). V dropped 8 bases and J dropped 4 bases, with 10 bases sitting between them. The germline gives CDR1 MDHEN, CDR2 SYDVKM. This CDR3 spans 12 amino acids. CDR3 residues: CASSTRADTQYF. The CDR3 coding sequence is TGTGCCAGCTCAACGAGGGCAGATACGCAGTATTTT. The entire variable domain, with the rest obtained from reference TRBV28 and TRBJ2-3, is as follows: DVKVTQSSRYLVKRTGEKVFLECVQDMDHENMFWYRQDPGLGLRLIYFSYDVKMKEKGDIPEGYSVSREKKERFSLILESASTNQTSMYLCASSTRADTQYFGPGTRLTVL.

The chain carries TRBV9 and TRBJ2-5, with D perhaps matching TRBD2 (6 bases). Germline V gives CDR1 SGDLS, CDR2 YYNGEE. This CDR3 is 14 amino acids long. V dropped 0 bases and J dropped 5 bases, with 11 bases sitting between them. CDR3 coding DNA: TGTGCCAGCAGCGTAGCGGGAGAAAGGGAGACCCAGTACTTC. It specifies CASSVAGERETQYF.

The chain is built from TRBV27 and TRBJ2-7; 8 nucleotides line up with TRBD1. The length of the CDR3 is 13 residues. V gave up 7 bases and J gave up 4 bases; unmatched junction bases: 6. Germline loops: CDR1 MNHEY, CDR2 SMNVEV (reference sequence). DNA for the CDR3: TGTGCCAGCACCCGGACAGGGTTTTACGAGCAGTACTTC. Translation gives CASTRTGFYEQYF.

The V gene is TRBV2, the J gene TRBJ1-5; D is ambiguous. Trimming left V 2 bases short and J 2 bases short, with 10 bases between. CDR3 length: 15 amino acids. The germline CDR1 and CDR2 sequences are SNHLY and FYNNEI. The CDR3 DNA sequence: TGTGCCAGCAGTGAAAGAGGGCTCGGCAATCAGCCCCAGCATTTT. This codes for CASSERGLGNQPQHF.

The genes are TRBV9 and TRBJ2-7, with unresolved D. V was shortened by 0 bases and J by 4 bases, with 8 bases between the two germline ends. CDR3 length: 13 residues. Germline values: CDR1 SGDLS, CDR2 YYNGEE. This CDR3 is CASSVAPNYEQYF. The DNA of the CDR3 is TGTGCCAGCAGCGTAGCCCCCAATTACGAGCAGTACTTC.

The J gene is TRBJ1-6, the V gene TRBV18, with D possibly matching TRBD1 (5 bases). Trimming pared 1 base from V and 6 bases from J, leaving 13 bases between. The CDR3 covers 16 residues. Germline assignment: CDR1 KGHSH and CDR2 LQKENI. CDR3: CASSPRQQMLNSPLHF. The CDR3 DNA sequence: TGTGCCAGCTCACCACGACAGCAAATGCTTAATTCACCCCTCCACTTT.

The chain recombines TRBV6-5 with TRBJ1-2; the D is unclear. V was clipped by 0 bases and J by 5 bases, with 16 bases between them. The CDR3 consists of 16 residues. The germline CDR1 and CDR2 sequences are MNHEY and SVGAGI. CDR3 sequence (DNA): TGTGCCAGCAGTTACTCGCAGGTTCGGCAGCCATATGGCTACACCTTC. Its protein product is CASSYSQVRQPYGYTF.

This clone is a singleton in its sample. This chain joins TRBV4-3 and TRBJ2-7; 7 bases align to TRBD1. Germline-derived CDR1 and CDR2 are LGHNA and YSLEER. The CDR3 is made up of 11 amino acids. The V gene end was trimmed by 4 bases and the J gene end by 10 bases; junction bases not matched to a gene: 4. CDR3 DNA sequence: TGCGCCAGCAGCCTCGGGACAGCACAGTACTTC. This codes for CASSLGTAQYF.

The CDR3 sequence is CASSLGQGVGQPQHF. In DNA form, the CDR3 reads TGTGCCAGCAGCCTAGGGCAGGGGGTTGGTCAGCCCCAGCATTTT. The chain links TRBV5-5 to TRBJ1-5, with 7 bases identical to TRBD1. Germline CDR1 SGHKS, CDR2 YYEKEE (reference sequence). The CDR3 is 15 amino acids. Trimming at V came to 4 bases and at J to 6 bases, leaving 10 bases not matched to a gene.

The rearrangement joins TRBV29-1 to TRBJ2-2; 12 bases line up with TRBD2. Germline V lookup: CDR1 SQVTM, CDR2 ANQGSEA. With V trimmed by 7 bases and J by 5 bases, 11 bases remained unmatched. This CDR3 has 16 residues. The CDR3 DNA is TGCAGCGCTGCTAGCGGGGGGGCCCAAGGTACCGGGGAGCTGTTTTTT. Amino acids: CSAASGGAQGTGELFF.

The chain joins TRBV5-1 to TRBJ2-5; 9 nucleotides line up with TRBD2. This CDR3 is built from 16 residues. V gave up 0 bases and J gave up 2 bases; unmatched junction bases: 5. Germline CDR1 SGHRS, CDR2 YFSETQ. CDR3 sequence: CASSLVRTSEQETQYF. CDR3 nucleotide sequence: TGCGCCAGCAGCTTGGTGCGGACTAGCGAACAAGAGACCCAGTACTTC. Using reference TRBV5-1 and TRBJ2-5 for the parts outside the CDR3, the full variable domain is KAGVTQTPRYLIKTRGQQVTLSCSPISGHRSVSWYQQTPGQGLQFLFEYFSETQRNKGNFPGRFSGRQFSNSRSEMNVSTLELGDSALYLCASSLVRTSEQETQYFGPGTRLLVL.

The chain couples TRBV5-1 to TRBJ2-1; TRBD2 matches at 8 bases. The CDR3 is made up of 15 amino acids. Trimming took 4 bases from V and 9 from J; bases not matched to a gene: 12. Germline CDR1 SGHRS, CDR2 YFSETQ. In DNA, the CDR3 is TGCGCCAGCAGCGAAACTAGCGGCCACCGGATTGAGCAGTTCTTC. Translating it yields CASSETSGHRIEQFF.

This clone is a singleton in its sample. This chain links TRBV19 with TRBJ1-4; D ambiguous. Per the germline V gene, CDR1 is LNHDA and CDR2 is SQIVND (reference sequence). This CDR3 region has 16 residues. Trimming removed 5 bases from V and 3 bases from J, with 16 bases in between. The CDR3 DNA is TGTGCCAGTAGTGTGGTTGGGCCCTCCCCTAATGAAAAACTGTTTTTT. Translation: CASSVVGPSPNEKLFF.

This clone was seen a single time. The V call is TRBV5-1, the J call TRBJ2-2, with D perhaps TRBD2 (5 bases). The CDR3 covers 14 residues. The V and J ends lost 3 bases and 4 bases respectively, with 10 bases between them. The V gene's germline CDR1 is SGHRS and CDR2 YFSETQ. The chain's CDR3 is CASSYIGGTGELFF. In nucleotides, the CDR3 is TGCGCCAGCAGCTACATCGGAGGCACCGGGGAGCTGTTTTTT. Full variable domain (outside the CDR3, taken from reference TRBV5-1 and TRBJ2-2): KAGVTQTPRYLIKTRGQQVTLSCSPISGHRSVSWYQQTPGQGLQFLFEYFSETQRNKGNFPGRFSGRQFSNSRSEMNVSTLELGDSALYLCASSYIGGTGELFFGEGSRLTVL.

The chain couples TRBV6-5 to TRBJ1-2, with 7 bases that match TRBD1. This CDR3 region has 15 residues. Per the germline V gene, CDR1 is MNHEY and CDR2 is SVGAGI. Trimming removed 6 bases from V and 2 bases from J; junction bases left unmatched: 9. The CDR3 DNA sequence: TGTGCCAGCAGCCGATCGACAGGGCCAAACTATGGCTACACCTTC. It specifies CASSRSTGPNYGYTF.

The rearrangement joins TRBV7-9 to TRBJ1-4; 7 positions match TRBD1. CDR1 is SEHNR, CDR2 FQNEAQ, per germline (reference sequence). The CDR3 is 13 residues long. The V and J ends lost 9 bases and 3 bases, in that order; junction bases with no gene match: 4. Here the CDR3 reads CASTGAANEKLFF. CDR3 in DNA: TGTGCCAGTACAGGGGCAGCTAATGAAAAACTGTTTTTT.